This T cell receptor (beta chain) originates from a study of T cell changes during pregnancy in multiple sclerosis. The sample holds a few counts of this clone. The method was immunoSEQ multiplex PCR; TCRdb's version includes in-frame clones alone and lacks a portion of them. This sample carries roughly 50,000 clones, approximately 94% of them seen once, and the ten largest clones take about 3%. The germline V gene encodes CDR1 MRHNA and CDR2 SNTAGT. V lost 3 bases, J lost 0 bases, and 10 bases lay in between. The length of the CDR3 is 15 residues. The specimen comprised CD8+ T cells from peripheral blood mononuclear cells, sampled in the third trimester of pregnancy. V gene TRBV6-4 combines with J gene TRBJ2-3; possibly TRBD2 for D (6 bases). This TCR came from a female donor with multiple sclerosis, enrolled in a pregnancy study. This CDR3 is CASSDLAGSTDTQYF. DNA for the CDR3: TGTGCCAGCAGTGATCTGGCGGGGAGCACAGATACGCAGTATTTT.